These 23 T cell receptor beta chains came from one sample sequenced in a study of blood T cells in healthy people across ages (dated by TCRdb to the mid-2010s). The method behind the library was 5' RACE. The instrument was an Illumina HiSeq 2500. A second PCR of roughly 6 to 11 cycles was run with a J-beta primer mix and a sample-barcoded 5' primer. TCRdb applied fastp at Q25 and MiXCR to the public reads, then kept only in-frame beta chains. CDR3 protein sequences are deduplicated, and each keeps its most common genes and DNA. In this sample the table shows just over 800,000 distinct CDR3 sequences, around 68% of which occur a single time. The ten largest clones take up roughly 26% of the sample. The sequenced sample consisted of blood. The receptors shown here come from a man aged 25 to 45 in good health.

The V and J genes are TRBV5-4 and TRBJ2-4; 10 bases are a match to TRBD1. The J call may not be correct, given that the DNA end is closer to TRBJ2-7. This CDR3 contains 15 residues. CDR1 is SGHNT and CDR2 is YYREEE in the germline V gene (reference sequence). CDR3 in amino acids: CASSFAGTGATEQYF. CDR3 DNA sequence: TGTGCCAGCAGCTTCGCCGGGACAGGGGCAACCGAGCAGTACTTC.

V is TRBV11-2 and J is TRBJ1-2; 9 positions agree with TRBD1. From germline, CDR1 is SGHAT and CDR2 FQNNGV. V lost 5 bases and J lost 8; bases outside the gene matches: 21. This CDR3 has 18 residues. CDR3 nucleotides: TGTGCCAGCAGCCCCGATACCATCCGACAGGGGGGGATGGGGGGCTACACCTTC. Amino acids: CASSPDTIRQGGMGGYTF.

This clonotype was detected ten times or more. V and J are TRBV7-9 and TRBJ2-1; no definite D call. The CDR3 sequence is 12 residues long. Trimming pared 1 base from V and 7 bases from J, leaving 5 bases between. CDR1 and CDR2 from the germline V gene are SEHNR and FQNEAQ (reference sequence). CDR3: CASSLGLNEQFF. CDR3 bases: TGTGCCAGCAGCTTAGGGCTGAATGAGCAGTTCTTC.

A note on this clonotype: This may be a read error: a much more frequent sequence differs by one nucleotide. The rearrangement uses TRBV11-2 and TRBJ2-5; TRBD1 aligns across 7 bases. The CDR3 is made up of 14 amino acids. Germline CDR1 is SGHAT and CDR2 is FQNNGV. In DNA, the CDR3 is TGTGCCAGCAGCTCCAGGGGGTTCCAAGAGACCCGGTACTTC. This sequence encodes CASSSRGFQETRYF.

The rearrangement joins TRBV29-1 to TRBJ2-5; D is ambiguous. The CDR3 loop spans 10 amino acids. CDR1 SQVTM and CDR2 ANQGSEA come from the germline V gene. The V end was cut by 6 bases, the J end by 2 bases, with 4 bases between. The CDR3 DNA is TGCAGCGTACAACAAGAGACCCAGTACTTC. This encodes CSVQQETQYF.

This clonotype is a singleton in its sample. This rearrangement joins TRBV10-3 to TRBJ2-1, with 11 bases fitting TRBD2. V lost 6 bases and J lost 4; bases outside the gene matches: 2. CDR3 length equals 14 residues. CDR1 and CDR2 (germline): ENHRY, SYGVKD. DNA of the CDR3: TGTGCCATCAGCACTAGCGGGAGATACAATGAGCAGTTCTTC. This sequence encodes CAISTSGRYNEQFF.

This clonotype was picked up a small number of times. The chain employs TRBV28 and TRBJ2-4; D may be TRBD1 (6 bases). Trimming shortened V by 2 bases and J by 14 bases, and 13 bases separated the two germline ends. CDR3 length equals 12 residues. Germline CDR1 and CDR2: MDHEN and SYDVKM. CDR3 amino acids: CASSLVGGDEYF. The CDR3 DNA sequence: TGTGCCAGCAGTTTAGTAGGGGGAGACGAGTACTTC.

This sequence joins TRBV7-2 and TRBJ2-3, with 11 bases identical to TRBD2. Trimming at V came to 2 bases and at J to 6 bases, leaving 7 bases not matched to a gene. The CDR3 extends over 16 amino acids. Germline V lookup: CDR1 SGHTA, CDR2 FQGNSA. CDR3 loop: CASSLYLAGGKDTQYF. CDR3 sequence (DNA): TGTGCCAGCAGCTTATATCTAGCGGGGGGAAAGGATACGCAGTATTTT.

The chain carries TRBV20-1 and TRBJ2-3; 10 positions agree with TRBD2. With 1 base clipped from V and 0 bases from J, the junction kept 7 bases outside the gene matches. There are 17 residues in the CDR3. Germline CDR1 reads DFQATT; CDR2 reads SNEGSKA (reference sequence). CDR3 loop: CSARGLAGVPSTDTQYF. DNA for the CDR3: TGCAGTGCTAGAGGCCTAGCGGGGGTTCCTAGCACAGATACGCAGTATTTT.

At least ten counts were recorded for this clonotype. The genes are TRBV3-1 and TRBJ2-1; D unresolved. Trimming left V 0 bases short and J 3 bases short, with 9 bases between. In germline, CDR1 is LGHDT, CDR2 YNNKEL (reference sequence). The CDR3 sequence is 15 residues long. CDR3 amino acids: CASSQDPGSYNEQFF. CDR3 DNA sequence: TGTGCCAGCAGCCAAGATCCAGGCAGCTACAATGAGCAGTTCTTC.

V and J are TRBV14 and TRBJ2-5; 9 positions agree with TRBD1. In germline, CDR1 is SGHDN, CDR2 FVKESK. CDR3 length equals 17 residues. The V and J ends lost 0 bases and 4 bases, in that order; junction bases with no gene match: 9. The CDR3 DNA follows: TGTGCCAGCAGCCAAGATCGTGGACAGGGGTTGGGAGAGACCCAGTACTTC. Amino acids: CASSQDRGQGLGETQYF. The full variable domain, its missing parts supplied by reference TRBV14 and TRBJ2-5, is EAGVTQFPSHSVIEKGQTVTLRCDPISGHDNLYWYRRVMGKEIKFLLHFVKESKQDESGMPNNRFLAERTGGTYSTLKVQPAELEDSGVYFCASSQDRGQGLGETQYFGPGTRLLVL.

The chain combines TRBV3-1 with TRBJ1-4; TRBD1 matches at 10 bases. CDR3 size: 14 residues. Germline V gene data show CDR1 as LGHDT and CDR2 as YNNKEL (reference sequence). The trim removed 7 bases at V and 8 bases at J, leaving 7 bases unmatched. The CDR3 sequence is CASTIGTGVEKLFF. As DNA, the CDR3 is TGTGCCAGCACTATCGGGACAGGGGTAGAAAAACTGTTTTTT.

In this sample, this clonotype turned up many times. The rearrangement joins TRBV28 to TRBJ2-7, with 7 bases aligning to TRBD1. With V trimmed by 5 bases and J by 0 bases, 16 bases remained unmatched. Germline V CDR1 and CDR2: MDHEN, SYDVKM. CDR3 length: 18 amino acids. This chain's CDR3 is CASSDPGQLAPSSYEQYF. The CDR3 region has the DNA TGTGCCAGCAGTGATCCGGGACAGCTTGCGCCTAGCTCCTACGAGCAGTACTTC.

This clonotype was detected a few times. The V call is TRBV28, the J call TRBJ2-3, with TRBD2 matching over 9 bases. V trimming: 6 bases; J trimming: 2 bases; junction bases outside the gene matches: 3. The CDR3 runs to 14 residues. Germline V gene data show CDR1 as MDHEN and CDR2 as SYDVKM. The CDR3 region has the DNA TGTGCCAGCAGCTTAGCGGGGGCCACAGATACGCAGTATTTT. It translates to CASSLAGATDTQYF.

This clonotype turned up a few times. The V call is TRBV24-1, the J call TRBJ2-4; 7 bases are a match to TRBD1. The end of the DNA fits TRBJ2-7 better, so the J call may be wrong. CDR1 and CDR2 from the germline V gene are KGHDR and SFDVKD. The CDR3 has 14 amino acids. DNA for the CDR3: TGTGCCACCAGTGCTCCGGGACAGTCCTACGAGCAGTACTTC. Protein: CATSAPGQSYEQYF.

This chain uses TRBV20-1 with TRBJ2-5; 11 bases fit TRBD2. This CDR3 comprises 15 residues. CDR1 is DFQATT and CDR2 is SNEGSKA in the germline V gene (reference sequence). V was pared by 6 bases and J by 5 bases, with 11 bases of the junction left unmatched. In nucleotides, the CDR3 is TGCAGTGCCCAGGGGACTAGCGGAGGTTCGGAGACCCAGTACTTC. Amino acids: CSAQGTSGGSETQYF.

This clonotype was found a few times. This sequence joins TRBV27 and TRBJ2-7; 11 bases fit TRBD1. With V trimmed by 3 bases and J by 6 bases, 4 bases remained unmatched. Germline CDR1 and CDR2: MNHEY and SMNVEV (reference sequence). This CDR3 comprises 14 residues. In nucleotides, the CDR3 is TGTGCCAGCAGTTTTGGGACAGGGGGATTCGAGCAGTACTTC. It is translated as CASSFGTGGFEQYF.

The chain employs TRBV20-1 and TRBJ2-3; D unresolved. Per germline, CDR1 DFQATT and CDR2 SNEGSKA (reference sequence). With 4 bases removed from V and 2 bases from J, the gap between germline ends came to 19 bases. The CDR3 consists of 16 residues. CDR3 in amino acids: CSATSEARLYTDTQYF. Written as DNA, the CDR3 is TGCAGTGCTACTTCCGAGGCCCGACTTTACACAGATACGCAGTATTTT.

This clonotype was detected only a few times. The chain employs TRBV9 and TRBJ2-1, with 11 positions matching TRBD2. Germline V CDR1 and CDR2: SGDLS, YYNGEE. The ends lost 1 base at V and 5 bases at J; junction bases unmatched: 8. This CDR3 spans 17 amino acids. CDR3 bases: TGTGCCAGCAGCGTATTGGCTAGCGGGGGGACAGACAATGAGCAGTTCTTC. Translated, it gives CASSVLASGGTDNEQFF.

The genes are TRBV12-5 and TRBJ2-4; D possibly matches TRBD1 or TRBD2 (5 bases each). Germline-derived CDR1 and CDR2 are LGHNT and FRNRAP. With 7 bases removed from V and 6 bases from J, the gap between germline ends came to 16 bases. This CDR3 region has 14 residues. The CDR3 bases are TGTGCTAGTGCCGCCTCGGGACGAACAAACATTCAGTACTTC. Translating it yields CASAASGRTNIQYF.

This chain connects TRBV24-1 to TRBJ2-4, with TRBD1 as a possible D gene (6 bases). The end of the DNA aligns better with TRBJ2-7, so the J call may be wrong. The CDR3 has 14 amino acids. Germline CDR1 and CDR2: KGHDR and SFDVKD. The CDR3 region has the DNA TGTGCCACCAGTGATTGGGACACCCACTACGAGCAGTACTTC. Its protein is CATSDWDTHYEQYF.

The chain links TRBV9 to TRBJ2-3; maybe TRBD2 (5 bases). V lost 2 bases and J 5 bases, leaving 6 bases between the germline ends. Germline lookup yields CDR1 SGDLS and CDR2 YYNGEE. The CDR3 sequence is 12 residues long. The CDR3 sequence is CASSVGVDTQYF. The CDR3 bases are TGTGCCAGCAGCGTCGGGGTAGATACGCAGTATTTT.

In the case of this clonotype: Germline and junction disagree at one end, which may indicate a read error. The chain combines TRBV5-1 with TRBJ2-4, with TRBD1 identical over 9 bases. In germline, CDR1 is SGHRS, CDR2 YFSETQ. There are 18 residues in the CDR3. CDR3 loop: CASSLPGQGSTAKNIQYF. CDR3 coding DNA: TGCGCTAGCAGCCTCCCGGGACAGGGTAGTACGGCCAAAAACATTCAGTACTTC.